Listed here are 22 T cell receptor beta chains from one sample, sequenced in a study of Graves' ophthalmopathy and Graves' hyperthyroidism. Amplification targeted the TCR beta CDR3 regions, with RNA transcripts as the source material. Investigators did first-round RT-PCR with HTBI primers, then second-round multiplex PCR. TCRdb used MiXCR to reprocess the multiplex PCR reads, holding one entry per CDR3 protein. In the table there are approximately 330,000 distinct CDR3 sequences, 17% of which are singletons. Sequences were obtained from peripheral blood. The origin of the receptors is an adult man with Graves' ophthalmopathy.

This clonotype was detected ten times or more. The chain carries TRBV6-5 and TRBJ2-5, with D perhaps TRBD2 (6 bases). V dropped 6 bases and J dropped 5 bases, with 13 bases sitting between them. Germline values: CDR1 MNHEY, CDR2 SVGAGI. The CDR3 covers 13 residues. The DNA for the CDR3 is TGTGCCAGCAGGCTGGGACTTCGGGAGACCCAGTACTTC. It translates to CASRLGLRETQYF.

The genes are TRBV7-8 and TRBJ2-2, with D hard to call. Germline CDR1 is SGHVS and CDR2 is FQNEAQ. Between the trimmed V and J ends, which lost 2 bases and 4 bases, there was a span of 14 bases. The length of the CDR3 is 16 residues. CDR3 amino acids: CASSLHWRATTGELFF. In DNA, the CDR3 is TGTGCCAGCAGCTTACACTGGAGAGCGACCACCGGGGAGCTGTTTTTT.

There are many counts of this clonotype. This chain joins TRBV5-1 and TRBJ2-1; perhaps TRBD2 as D (7 bases). Germline V lookup: CDR1 SGHRS, CDR2 YFSETQ. The CDR3 contains 15 residues. Trimming removed 4 bases from V and 7 bases from J, with 18 bases in between. The CDR3: CASSLWGGALNEQFF. The CDR3 nucleotides read TGCGCCAGCAGCCTTTGGGGGGGGGCGTTGAATGAGCAGTTCTTC.

With regard to this clonotype: An end of the junction does not agree with germline; a read error may underlie this. The V call is TRBV18, the J call TRBJ2-5; 10 bases fit TRBD2. CDR1 is KGHSH and CDR2 is LQKENI in the germline V gene. The CDR3 is made up of 14 amino acids. The CDR3: CSSSLAGSQETQYF. The DNA for the CDR3 is TGTTCCAGCTCACTAGCGGGGTCTCAAGAGACCCAGTACTTC.

The rearrangement joins TRBV6-1 to TRBJ2-5; 8 bases fit TRBD2. Germline-derived CDR1 and CDR2 are MNHNS and SASEGT. CDR3 length: 15 residues. With 6 bases clipped from V and 3 bases from J, the junction kept 9 bases outside the gene matches. The CDR3 region has the DNA TGTGCCAGCAGCTTTAGCGGGATTAGGAAAGAGACCCAGTACTTC. As protein: CASSFSGIRKETQYF.

The chain combines TRBV24-1 with TRBJ2-2; TRBD1 matches 8 bases. After removal of 7 bases from V and 2 bases from J, the junction contained 5 bases not matched to a gene. The germline CDR1 and CDR2 sequences are KGHDR and SFDVKD. The CDR3 is 15 residues long. The CDR3 protein is CATRSGTGNTGELFF. The CDR3, as DNA: TGTGCCACCAGATCCGGGACAGGCAACACCGGGGAGCTGTTTTTT.

This rearrangement joins TRBV6-2 or TRBV6-3 to TRBJ1-3, with no clear D. V lost 6 bases and J 9 bases, leaving 12 bases between the germline ends. The CDR3 extends over 12 amino acids. Germline values: CDR1 MNHEY, CDR2 SVGEGT. In nucleotides, the CDR3 is TGTGCCAGCAGAACCCCGGGGAGCACCATATATTTT. The encoded protein is CASRTPGSTIYF.

This clonotype has a count of ten or more. The rearrangement links TRBV30 to TRBJ1-6; a weak D match, TRBD1 (5 bases). Germline V gene lookup returns CDR1 GTSNPN and CDR2 SVGIG (reference sequence). V shed 2 bases and J shed 10 bases, with 12 bases lying between them. CDR3 length equals 13 residues. The CDR3 DNA follows: TGTGCCTGGAGTCGTCTCGGGGACTCACCCCTCCACTTT. It yields the protein CAWSRLGDSPLHF.

This clonotype came up many times. This chain links TRBV28 with TRBJ1-1, with a weak D call TRBD1 (6 bases). There are 15 residues in the CDR3. CDR1 is MDHEN, CDR2 SYDVKM, per germline. V shed 4 bases and J shed 4 bases, with 16 bases lying between them. The CDR3 sequence is CASSSREGVGTEAFF. The CDR3 DNA sequence: TGTGCCAGCAGTTCCCGGGAGGGGGTTGGCACTGAAGCTTTCTTT. Using reference TRBV28 and TRBJ1-1 for the parts outside the CDR3, the full variable domain is DVKVTQSSRYLVKRTGEKVFLECVQDMDHENMFWYRQDPGLGLRLIYFSYDVKMKEKGDIPEGYSVSREKKERFSLILESASTNQTSMYLCASSSREGVGTEAFFGQGTRLTVV.

There are many counts of this clonotype. The chain joins TRBV15 to TRBJ2-7; 8 nucleotides align to TRBD2. V dropped 1 base and J dropped 5; count of bases not matched to a gene: 7. The CDR3 loop spans 15 amino acids. CDR1 LNHNV and CDR2 YYDKDF come from the germline V gene (reference sequence). CDR3 region: CATSRGAGTRDEQYF. In DNA, the CDR3 is TGTGCCACCAGCAGAGGAGCCGGGACTAGGGACGAGCAGTACTTC.

This clonotype was detected ten times or more. The rearrangement joins TRBV10-3 to TRBJ1-3; D might be TRBD1 (5 bases). The CDR3 has 16 amino acids. The V end was cut by 2 bases, the J end by 0 bases, with 11 bases between. Germline CDR1 and CDR2: ENHRY and SYGVKD. The CDR3 DNA reads TGTGCCATCAGTGAGACACGACAGAGCTCTGGAAACACCATATATTTT. This encodes CAISETRQSSGNTIYF.

This sequence joins TRBV11-3 and TRBJ1-3; 9 nucleotides match TRBD1. CDR3 length: 15 residues. The junction had 4 bases not matched to a gene; V was cut back by 5 bases and J by 2 bases. Germline V lookup: CDR1 SGHNT, CDR2 YENEEA. CDR3 sequence (DNA): TGTGCCAGCAGCCCTGGACAGGGGCCTGGAAACACCATATATTTT. It encodes CASSPGQGPGNTIYF.

CDR3 sequence: CSVWEGPTSGYTF. CDR3 nucleotides: TGCAGCGTTTGGGAAGGTCCTACCTCCGGCTACACCTTC. The rearrangement links TRBV29-1 to TRBJ1-2; D is unclear. Per germline, CDR1 SQVTM and CDR2 ANQGSEA. The ends were cut back, 5 bases at V and 8 bases at J, with 18 bases in the middle. There are 13 residues in the CDR3.

This clonotype was picked up many times. The chain carries TRBV7-3 and TRBJ2-5; no reliable D call. CDR1 is SGHTA, CDR2 FQGTGA, per germline. Trimming left V 3 bases short and J 1 base short, with 6 bases between. This CDR3 contains 13 residues. CDR3 in amino acids: CASSLNVQETQYF. The CDR3 region has the DNA TGTGCCAGCAGCTTGAATGTCCAAGAGACCCAGTACTTC. The full variable domain, its missing parts supplied by reference TRBV7-3 and TRBJ2-5, is GAGVSQTPSNKVTEKGKYVELRCDPISGHTALYWYRQSLGQGPEFLIYFQGTGAADDSGLPNDRFFAVRPEGSVSTLKIQRTERGDSAVYLCASSLNVQETQYFGPGTRLLVL.

J is TRBJ1-2 and V is TRBV28; no clear D gene. The CDR3 length is 12 residues. Trimming removed 4 bases from V and 4 bases from J, with 7 bases in between. Germline V gene sequence: CDR1 MDHEN, CDR2 SYDVKM. The CDR3 bases are TGTGCCAGCAGTTCCTCCTTCTATGGCTACACCTTC. This codes for CASSSSFYGYTF.

This clonotype showed up many times. The J gene is TRBJ1-5, the V gene TRBV12-3 or TRBV12-4; D remains unclear. Trimming removed 5 bases from V and 5 bases from J, with 10 bases in between. The CDR3 is 13 amino acids. The CDR3 here is CASSLRADQPQHF. CDR3 DNA sequence: TGTGCCAGCAGTCTTCGGGCCGATCAGCCCCAGCATTTT.

This clonotype was seen many times. This chain joins TRBV27 and TRBJ2-7; D is tentatively TRBD1 or TRBD2 (5 bases each). The CDR3 consists of 16 residues. Germline V CDR1 and CDR2: MNHEY, SMNVEV (reference sequence). Trimming left V 1 base short and J 6 bases short, with 19 bases between. CDR3 in amino acids: CASSLYGTGGSGEQYF. The CDR3 region has the DNA TGTGCCAGCAGTTTATACGGTACAGGAGGTTCGGGCGAGCAGTACTTC.

This clonotype occurred many times. The genes are TRBV6-5 and TRBJ1-1; possibly TRBD1 for D (5 bases). Trimming cost V 0 bases and J 8 bases, with 7 bases left between them. Germline values: CDR1 MNHEY, CDR2 SVGAGI. This CDR3 is 12 amino acids long. CDR3 amino acids: CASSYSQGEAFF. The CDR3 region has the DNA TGTGCCAGCAGTTACTCGCAGGGAGAAGCTTTCTTT.

J is TRBJ1-5 and V is TRBV6-5; D is unresolved. Trimming pared 0 bases from V and 14 bases from J, leaving 11 bases between. Germline loops: CDR1 MNHEY, CDR2 SVGAGI. The CDR3 runs to 12 residues. Here the CDR3 reads CASSYSGPLEHF. In DNA form, the CDR3 reads TGTGCCAGCAGTTACTCCGGGCCTCTGGAGCATTTT.

This clonotype was counted at least ten times. The chain is built from TRBV20-1 and TRBJ1-3; D is uncertain. V dropped 6 bases and J dropped 0 bases, with 18 bases sitting between them. The CDR3 is made up of 16 amino acids. The germline CDR1 and CDR2 sequences are DFQATT and SNEGSKA (reference sequence). The CDR3 loop is CSASVSARYSGNTIYF. CDR3 nucleotides: TGCAGTGCCTCGGTCTCAGCTCGTTACTCTGGAAACACCATATATTTT.

V usage is TRBV18 and J usage is TRBJ2-5; D unclear. CDR3 length: 14 residues. V lost 3 bases, J lost 2 bases, and 10 bases lay in between. Germline-derived CDR1 and CDR2 are KGHSH and LQKENI. CDR3 residues: CASSPGGLQETQYF. The CDR3, as DNA: TGTGCCAGCTCACCGGGTGGCCTTCAAGAGACCCAGTACTTC.

This clonotype was counted many times. The V call is TRBV10-1, the J call TRBJ2-5; D gene uncertain. The CDR3 totals 15 residues. V lost 0 bases to trimming and J lost 5 bases, with 13 bases between them. Germline CDR1 reads WNHNN; CDR2 reads SYGVQD (reference sequence). The CDR3 sequence is CASSESRSTGETQYF. CDR3 nucleotides: TGCGCCAGCAGTGAGTCGAGGTCCACCGGGGAGACCCAGTACTTC.